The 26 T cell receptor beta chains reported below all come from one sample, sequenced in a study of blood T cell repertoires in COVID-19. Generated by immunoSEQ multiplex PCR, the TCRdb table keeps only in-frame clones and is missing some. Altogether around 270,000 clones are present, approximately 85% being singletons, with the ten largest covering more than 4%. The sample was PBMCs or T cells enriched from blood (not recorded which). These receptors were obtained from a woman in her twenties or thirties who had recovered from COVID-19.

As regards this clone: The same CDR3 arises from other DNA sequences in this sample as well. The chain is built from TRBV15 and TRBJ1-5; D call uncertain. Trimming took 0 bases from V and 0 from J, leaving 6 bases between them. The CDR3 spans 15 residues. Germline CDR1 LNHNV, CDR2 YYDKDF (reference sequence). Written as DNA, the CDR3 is TGTGCCACCAGCAGAGATCCGGGTAGCAATCAGCCCCAGCATTTT. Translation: CATSRDPGSNQPQHF.

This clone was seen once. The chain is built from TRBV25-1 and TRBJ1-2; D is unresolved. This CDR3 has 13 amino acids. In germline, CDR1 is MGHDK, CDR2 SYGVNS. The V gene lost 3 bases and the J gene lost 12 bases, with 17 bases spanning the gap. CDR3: CASSDLLEGENTF. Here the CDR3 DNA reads TGTGCCAGCAGTGACTTGTTGGAGGGAGAAAACACCTTC.

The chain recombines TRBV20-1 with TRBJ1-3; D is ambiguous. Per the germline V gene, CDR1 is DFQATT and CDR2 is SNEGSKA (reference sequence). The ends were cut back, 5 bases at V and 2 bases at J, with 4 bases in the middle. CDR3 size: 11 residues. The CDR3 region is CSALTGNTIYF. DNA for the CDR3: TGCAGTGCTCTAACTGGAAACACCATATATTTT.

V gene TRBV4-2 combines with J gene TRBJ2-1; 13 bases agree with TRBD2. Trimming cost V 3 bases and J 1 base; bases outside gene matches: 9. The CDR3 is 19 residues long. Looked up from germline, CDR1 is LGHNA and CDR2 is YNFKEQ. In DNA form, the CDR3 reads TGTGCCAGCAGCCAGGGACTGACTAGCGGGAGGAGGTCCTACAATGAGCAGTTCTTC. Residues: CASSQGLTSGRRSYNEQFF.

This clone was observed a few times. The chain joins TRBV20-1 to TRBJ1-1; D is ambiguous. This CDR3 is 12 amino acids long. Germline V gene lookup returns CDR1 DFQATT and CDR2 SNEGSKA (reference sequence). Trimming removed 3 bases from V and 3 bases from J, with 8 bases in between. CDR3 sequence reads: CSASITDTEAFF. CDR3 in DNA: TGCAGTGCTAGTATCACGGACACTGAAGCTTTCTTT.

CDR3 residues: CATSDSTGDDGYTF. CDR3 DNA sequence: TGTGCCACCAGTGATTCGACAGGGGATGATGGCTACACCTTC. The J gene is TRBJ1-2, the V gene TRBV24-1, with 8 nucleotides matching TRBD1. V lost 2 bases, J lost 6 bases, and 4 bases stayed unmatched. The V gene's germline CDR1 is KGHDR and CDR2 SFDVKD. There are 14 residues in the CDR3.

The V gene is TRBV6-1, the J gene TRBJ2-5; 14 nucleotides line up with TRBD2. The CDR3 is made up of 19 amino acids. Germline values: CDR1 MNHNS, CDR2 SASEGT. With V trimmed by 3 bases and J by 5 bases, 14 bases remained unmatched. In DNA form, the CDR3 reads TGTGCCAGCAGTGAGCAAGGGACTAGCGGGGGCCCACTTTGGGAGACCCAGTACTTC. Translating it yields CASSEQGTSGGPLWETQYF.

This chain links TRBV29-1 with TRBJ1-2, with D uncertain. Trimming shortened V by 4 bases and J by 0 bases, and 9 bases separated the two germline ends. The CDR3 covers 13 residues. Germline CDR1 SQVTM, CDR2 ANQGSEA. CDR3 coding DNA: TGCAGCGTTGTAGAGGAGACTAACTATGGCTACACCTTC. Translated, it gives CSVVEETNYGYTF.

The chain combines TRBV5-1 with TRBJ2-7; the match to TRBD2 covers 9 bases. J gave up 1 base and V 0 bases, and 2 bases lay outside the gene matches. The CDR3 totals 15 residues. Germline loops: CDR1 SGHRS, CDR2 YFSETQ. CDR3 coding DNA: TGCGCCAGCAGCTTGGGGACTAGCGCGTCCTACGAGCAGTACTTC. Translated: CASSLGTSASYEQYF. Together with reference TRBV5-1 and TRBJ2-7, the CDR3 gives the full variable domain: KAGVTQTPRYLIKTRGQQVTLSCSPISGHRSVSWYQQTPGQGLQFLFEYFSETQRNKGNFPGRFSGRQFSNSRSEMNVSTLELGDSALYLCASSLGTSASYEQYFGPGTRLTVT.

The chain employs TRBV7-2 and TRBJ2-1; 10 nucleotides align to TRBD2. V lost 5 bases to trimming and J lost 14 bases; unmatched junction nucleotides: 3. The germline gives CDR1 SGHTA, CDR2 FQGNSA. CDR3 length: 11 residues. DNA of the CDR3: TGTGCCAGCAGCCAACTAGCGGGGAAGTTCTTC. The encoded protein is CASSQLAGKFF. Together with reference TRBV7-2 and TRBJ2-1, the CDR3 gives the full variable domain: GAGVSQSPSNKVTEKGKDVELRCDPISGHTALYWYRQSLGQGLEFLIYFQGNSAPDKSGLPSDRFSAERTGGSVSTLTIQRTQQEDSAVYLCASSQLAGKFFGPGTRLTVL.

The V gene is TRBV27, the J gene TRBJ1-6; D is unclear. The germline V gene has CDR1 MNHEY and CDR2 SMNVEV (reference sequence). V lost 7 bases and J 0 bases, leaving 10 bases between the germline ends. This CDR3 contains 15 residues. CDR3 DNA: TGTGCCAGCATAGATAGCTACTCCTATAATTCACCCCTCCACTTT. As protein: CASIDSYSYNSPLHF.

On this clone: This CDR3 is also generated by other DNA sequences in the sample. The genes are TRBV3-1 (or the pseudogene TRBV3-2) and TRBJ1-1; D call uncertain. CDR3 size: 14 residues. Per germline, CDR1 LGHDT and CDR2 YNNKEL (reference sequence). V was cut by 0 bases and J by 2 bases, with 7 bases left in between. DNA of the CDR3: TGTGCCAGCAGCCAAGATATCCGTAACACTGAAGCTTTCTTT. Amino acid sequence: CASSQDIRNTEAFF.

The CDR3 sequence is CAISNPGFTGELFF. In DNA form, the CDR3 reads TGTGCCATCAGCAATCCGGGATTCACCGGGGAGCTGTTTTTT. The rearrangement links TRBV10-3 to TRBJ2-2; D perhaps matches TRBD2 (5 bases). CDR1 ENHRY and CDR2 SYGVKD come from the germline V gene. The CDR3 extends over 14 amino acids. V was shortened by 6 bases and J by 4 bases, with 12 bases between the two germline ends.

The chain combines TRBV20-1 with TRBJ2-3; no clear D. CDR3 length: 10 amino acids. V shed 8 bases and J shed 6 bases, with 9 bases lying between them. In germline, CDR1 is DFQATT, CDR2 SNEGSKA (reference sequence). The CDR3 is CSTYGDTQYF. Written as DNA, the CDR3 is TGCAGTACTTACGGGGATACGCAGTATTTT.

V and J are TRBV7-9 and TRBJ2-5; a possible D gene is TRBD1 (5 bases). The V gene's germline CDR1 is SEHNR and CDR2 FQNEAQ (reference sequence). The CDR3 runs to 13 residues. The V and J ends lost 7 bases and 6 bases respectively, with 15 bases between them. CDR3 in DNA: TGTGCCAGCAATCCATTAGGGGTTCAGACCCAGTACTTC. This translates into CASNPLGVQTQYF.

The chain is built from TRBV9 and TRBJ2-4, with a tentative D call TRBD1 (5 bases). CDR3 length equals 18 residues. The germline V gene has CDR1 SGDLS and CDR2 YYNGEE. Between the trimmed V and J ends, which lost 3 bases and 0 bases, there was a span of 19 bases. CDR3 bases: TGTGCCAGCAGCGCCCCGGAGACAGATTCTTTAGCCAAAAACATTCAGTACTTC. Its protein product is CASSAPETDSLAKNIQYF.

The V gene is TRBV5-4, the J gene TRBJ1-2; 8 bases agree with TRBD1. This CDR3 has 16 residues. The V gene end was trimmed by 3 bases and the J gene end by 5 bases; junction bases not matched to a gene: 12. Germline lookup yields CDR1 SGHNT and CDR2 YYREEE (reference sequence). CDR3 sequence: CASSSGTGSWQYGYTF. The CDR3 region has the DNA TGTGCCAGCAGCTCCGGGACAGGCTCCTGGCAGTATGGCTACACCTTC. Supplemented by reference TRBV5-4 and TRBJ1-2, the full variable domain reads ETGVTQSPTHLIKTRGQQVTLRCSSQSGHNTVSWYQQALGQGPQFIFQYYREEENGRGNFPPRFSGLQFPNYSSELNVNALELDDSALYLCASSSGTGSWQYGYTFGSGTRLTVV.

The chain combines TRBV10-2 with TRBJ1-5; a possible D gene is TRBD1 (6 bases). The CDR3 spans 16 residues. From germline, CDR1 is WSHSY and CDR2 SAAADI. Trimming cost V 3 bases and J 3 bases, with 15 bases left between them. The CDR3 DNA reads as TGCGCCAGCAGTGACCAGGACAGAAGATACAATCAGCCCCAGCATTTT. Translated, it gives CASSDQDRRYNQPQHF.

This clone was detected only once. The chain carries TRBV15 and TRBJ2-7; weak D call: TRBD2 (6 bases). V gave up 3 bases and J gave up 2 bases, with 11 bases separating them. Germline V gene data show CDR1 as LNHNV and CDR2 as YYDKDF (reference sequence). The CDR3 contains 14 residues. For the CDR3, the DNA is TGTGCCACCAGCAGGGGAGGTCTGGCCTACGAGCAGTACTTC. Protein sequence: CATSRGGLAYEQYF. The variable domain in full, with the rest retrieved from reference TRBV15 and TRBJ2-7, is DAMVIQNPRYQVTQFGKPVTLSCSQTLNHNVMYWYQQKSSQAPKLLFHYYDKDFNNEADTPDNFQSRRPNTSFCFLDIRSPGLGDTAMYLCATSRGGLAYEQYFGPGTRLTVT.

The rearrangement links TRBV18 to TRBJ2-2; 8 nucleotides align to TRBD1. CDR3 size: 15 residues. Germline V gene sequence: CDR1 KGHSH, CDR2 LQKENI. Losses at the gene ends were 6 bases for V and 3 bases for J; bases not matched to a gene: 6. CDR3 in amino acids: CASSDRDSYTGELFF. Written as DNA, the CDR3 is TGTGCCAGCTCGGACAGGGACAGCTACACCGGGGAGCTGTTTTTT.

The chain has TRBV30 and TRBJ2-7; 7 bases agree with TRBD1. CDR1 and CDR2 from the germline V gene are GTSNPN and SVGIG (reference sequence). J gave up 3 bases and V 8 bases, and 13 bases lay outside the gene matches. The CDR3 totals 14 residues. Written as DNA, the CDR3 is TGTGCCGGCATATTTCTGGACAGGTACTACGAGCAGTACTTC. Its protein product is CAGIFLDRYYEQYF.

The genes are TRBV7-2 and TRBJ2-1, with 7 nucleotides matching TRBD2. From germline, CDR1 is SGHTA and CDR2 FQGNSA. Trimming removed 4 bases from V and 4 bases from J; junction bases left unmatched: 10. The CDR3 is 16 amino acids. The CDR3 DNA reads TGTGCCAGCAGCTCGAAGCGGGGAGTTTCATACAATGAGCAGTTCTTC. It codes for CASSSKRGVSYNEQFF. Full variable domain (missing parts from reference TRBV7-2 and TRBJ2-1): GAGVSQSPSNKVTEKGKDVELRCDPISGHTALYWYRQSLGQGLEFLIYFQGNSAPDKSGLPSDRFSAERTGGSVSTLTIQRTQQEDSAVYLCASSSKRGVSYNEQFFGPGTRLTVL.

The CDR3 DNA is TGTGCCAGTAGACCTACAGGGTCCTACGAGCAGTACTTC. Translated: CASRPTGSYEQYF. The chain is built from TRBV19 and TRBJ2-7; possible D gene TRBD1, 6 bases. Trimming removed 6 bases at V and 1 base at J, with 10 bases between. The CDR3 totals 13 residues. Germline lookup yields CDR1 LNHDA and CDR2 SQIVND (reference sequence). Variable domain in full (rest from reference TRBV19 and TRBJ2-7): DGGITQSPKYLFRKEGQNVTLSCEQNLNHDAMYWYRQDPGQGLRLIYYSQIVNDFQKGDIAEGYSVSREKKESFPLTVTSAQKNPTAFYLCASRPTGSYEQYFGPGTRLTVT.

The CDR3 region is CASSLGGHYFNEQFF. The CDR3 region has the DNA TGTGCCAGCAGCCTCGGAGGCCACTACTTCAATGAGCAGTTCTTC. V is TRBV7-9 and J is TRBJ2-1; TRBD2 is a possible D gene (5 bases). V lost 5 bases, J lost 6 bases, and 17 bases lay in between. Looked up from germline, CDR1 is SEHNR and CDR2 is FQNEAQ (reference sequence). The CDR3 runs to 15 residues.

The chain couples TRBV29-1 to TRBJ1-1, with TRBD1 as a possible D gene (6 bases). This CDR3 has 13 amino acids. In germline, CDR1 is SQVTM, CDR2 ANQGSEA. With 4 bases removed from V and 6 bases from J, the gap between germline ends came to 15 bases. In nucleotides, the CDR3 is TGCAGCGTTGGTGAGGGGGAGGGAGCTGAAGCTTTCTTT. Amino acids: CSVGEGEGAEAFF.

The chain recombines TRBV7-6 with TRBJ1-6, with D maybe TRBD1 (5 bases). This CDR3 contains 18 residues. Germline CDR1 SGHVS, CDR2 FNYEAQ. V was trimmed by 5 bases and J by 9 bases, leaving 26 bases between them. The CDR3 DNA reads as TGTGCCAGCAGCCCTCAGATAAGACAGTCCAGGGCCTCTTCACCCCTCCACTTT. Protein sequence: CASSPQIRQSRASSPLHF.